The rows below give T cell receptor beta chains drawn from one sample of a study of PD-L1 blockade in urothelial cancer. Here immunoSEQ multiplex PCR was the method, and the copy in TCRdb shows in-frame clones only, minus some. The table has 60,000 to 65,000 clones, about 76% seen once. The starting material was PBMCs, obtained around atezolizumab (anti-PD-L1) treatment. Receptors originate from a man aged 70 or older with urothelial cancer. CDR3s include the opening cysteine and the closing phenylalanine or tryptophan. D genes are given only for firm matches. Expanded clones get a size class; other rows say once, few or many, or leave the size out.

d_call: TRBD2
j_call: TRBJ2-5
clone_size: -
v_call: TRBV6-5
cdr3_aa: CASSGGGPSGETQYF
cdr3_nt: TGTGCCAGCAGCGGCGGAGGGCCTAGCGGAGAGACCCAGTACTTC

d_call: TRBD2
j_call: TRBJ2-3
clone_size: -
v_call: TRBV18
cdr3_aa: CASSPPTSGGDTQYF
cdr3_nt: TGTGCCAGCTCACCACCGACTAGCGGGGGAGATACGCAGTATTTT

d_call: TRBD1
j_call: TRBJ2-1
clone_size: -
v_call: TRBV7-2
cdr3_aa: CASSRGGQGWNEQFF
cdr3_nt: TGTGCCAGCAGCCGAGGAGGACAGGGTTGGAATGAGCAGTTCTTC

d_call: -
j_call: TRBJ1-2
clone_size: few
v_call: TRBV4-2
cdr3_aa: CASSQDGLPSTHGYTF
cdr3_nt: TGTGCCAGCAGCCAAGATGGACTACCTTCGACCCATGGCTACACCTTC

d_call: TRBD1
j_call: TRBJ2-1
clone_size: once
v_call: TRBV5-1
cdr3_aa: CASSSTGIYNEQFF
cdr3_nt: TGCGCCAGCAGCTCGACAGGGATCTACAATGAGCAGTTCTTC

d_call: -
j_call: TRBJ2-1
clone_size: -
v_call: TRBV14
cdr3_aa: CASSQVSGSSYNEQFF
cdr3_nt: TGTGCCAGCAGCCAAGTTTCCGGGAGCTCCTACAATGAGCAGTTCTTC

d_call: TRBD2
j_call: TRBJ2-7
clone_size: -
v_call: TRBV18
cdr3_aa: CASSPGRGGSYEQYF
cdr3_nt: TGTGCCAGCTCACCCGGGAGGGGGGGATCCTACGAGCAGTACTTC

d_call: TRBD1
j_call: TRBJ1-3
clone_size: -
v_call: TRBV5-4
cdr3_aa: CASSQGQGARNTIYF
cdr3_nt: TGTGCCAGCAGCCAGGGACAGGGGGCTCGAAACACCATATATTTT

d_call: -
j_call: TRBJ1-2
clone_size: -
v_call: TRBV5-1
cdr3_aa: CASSMEQGWAGGYTF
cdr3_nt: TGCGCCAGCAGCATGGAACAGGGTTGGGCAGGGGGCTACACCTTC

d_call: -
j_call: TRBJ1-2
clone_size: -
v_call: TRBV29-1
cdr3_aa: CSVGRTAGNYGYTF
cdr3_nt: TGCAGCGTTGGGCGGACAGCCGGGAACTATGGCTACACCTTC

d_call: -
j_call: TRBJ1-1
clone_size: -
v_call: TRBV11-2
cdr3_aa: CASSSRQGRSSTEAFF
cdr3_nt: TGTGCCAGCAGCTCCCGACAAGGGAGGAGTTCCACTGAAGCTTTCTTT

d_call: -
j_call: TRBJ2-5
clone_size: -
v_call: TRBV29-1
cdr3_aa: CSGDLQETQYF
cdr3_nt: TGCAGCGGTGACCTACAAGAGACCCAGTACTTC

d_call: TRBD1
j_call: TRBJ2-7
clone_size: few
v_call: TRBV11-2
cdr3_aa: CASRRTGNDEQYF
cdr3_nt: TGTGCCAGCCGACGGACAGGGAACGACGAGCAGTACTTC

d_call: TRBD2
j_call: TRBJ2-3
clone_size: -
v_call: TRBV5-1
cdr3_aa: CASSSGLAGVVDTQYF
cdr3_nt: TGCGCCAGCAGCTCGGGACTAGCGGGAGTAGTGGATACGCAGTATTTT

d_call: -
j_call: TRBJ1-1
clone_size: few
v_call: TRBV4-1
cdr3_aa: CASSRITGNTEAFF
cdr3_nt: TGCGCCAGCAGCCGGATCACAGGGAACACTGAAGCTTTCTTT

d_call: TRBD1
j_call: TRBJ2-1
clone_size: -
v_call: TRBV12-5
cdr3_aa: CASGGDRVFDEQFF
cdr3_nt: TGTGCTAGTGGAGGGGACAGGGTTTTCGATGAGCAGTTCTTC

d_call: TRBD2
j_call: TRBJ2-3
clone_size: once
v_call: TRBV19
cdr3_aa: CASSIAASGSTDTQYF
cdr3_nt: TGTGCCAGTAGTATAGCGGCTAGCGGGAGCACAGATACGCAGTATTTT

d_call: -
j_call: TRBJ1-2
clone_size: few
v_call: TRBV15
cdr3_aa: CATSLDQGSTHGYTF
cdr3_nt: TGTGCCACCAGCCTTGACCAGGGGAGTACCCATGGCTACACCTTC

d_call: TRBD2
j_call: TRBJ2-7
clone_size: -
v_call: TRBV6-6
cdr3_aa: CASRRREGDYEQYF
cdr3_nt: TGTGCCAGCAGGCGTCGGGAGGGGGACTACGAGCAGTACTTC

d_call: -
j_call: TRBJ1-4
clone_size: -
v_call: TRBV19
cdr3_aa: CASSDRTGGNEKLFF
cdr3_nt: TGTGCCAGTAGCGACAGGACCGGGGGGAATGAAAAACTGTTTTTT

d_call: TRBD1
j_call: TRBJ2-7
clone_size: -
v_call: TRBV28
cdr3_aa: CASFRQGASGEQYF
cdr3_nt: TGTGCCAGCTTTCGGCAGGGGGCTTCTGGCGAGCAGTACTTC

d_call: -
j_call: TRBJ1-4
clone_size: -
v_call: TRBV5-1
cdr3_aa: CASSSGAPPTNEKLFF
cdr3_nt: TGCGCCAGCAGCAGCGGGGCGCCCCCAACTAATGAAAAACTGTTTTTT

d_call: TRBD2
j_call: TRBJ2-3
clone_size: -
v_call: TRBV19
cdr3_aa: CASSIVPAGDTDTQYF
cdr3_nt: TGTGCCAGTAGTATAGTACCCGCGGGAGACACAGATACGCAGTATTTT

d_call: -
j_call: TRBJ2-3
clone_size: -
v_call: TRBV5-1
cdr3_aa: CASSLADTDRTDTQYF
cdr3_nt: TGCGCCAGCAGCTTGGCCGACACGGATCGGACAGATACGCAGTATTTT

d_call: TRBD1
j_call: TRBJ1-5
clone_size: -
v_call: TRBV2
cdr3_aa: CASRPDRAGNQPQHF
cdr3_nt: TGTGCCAGCAGACCTGACAGGGCGGGAAATCAGCCCCAGCATTTT

d_call: TRBD2
j_call: TRBJ2-1
clone_size: -
v_call: TRBV19
cdr3_aa: CASSPQSGTSGSNEQFF
cdr3_nt: TGTGCCAGTAGTCCCCAGTCTGGGACTAGCGGGAGCAATGAGCAGTTCTTC

d_call: -
j_call: TRBJ2-7
clone_size: once
v_call: TRBV9
cdr3_aa: CASSVDGSLSEQYF
cdr3_nt: TGTGCCAGCAGCGTAGACGGGAGTTTGTCCGAGCAGTACTTC

d_call: -
j_call: TRBJ2-2
clone_size: -
v_call: TRBV19
cdr3_aa: CASSIRGGGTGELFF
cdr3_nt: TGTGCCAGTAGTATAAGGGGAGGCGGCACCGGGGAGCTGTTTTTT

d_call: TRBD2
j_call: TRBJ2-1
clone_size: -
v_call: TRBV10-3
cdr3_aa: CAISESLPSGSLNEQFF
cdr3_nt: TGTGCCATCAGTGAGTCCCTGCCCAGCGGGAGTCTCAATGAGCAGTTCTTC

d_call: TRBD1
j_call: TRBJ1-2
clone_size: -
v_call: TRBV19
cdr3_aa: CASSSDRVRGYTF
cdr3_nt: TGTGCCAGTAGTTCGGACAGGGTAAGGGGCTACACCTTC

d_call: TRBD2
j_call: TRBJ2-1
clone_size: -
v_call: TRBV11-3
cdr3_aa: CASSSWTSGTYNEQFF
cdr3_nt: TGTGCCAGCAGCTCCTGGACTAGCGGGACCTACAATGAGCAGTTCTTC

d_call: TRBD2
j_call: TRBJ2-7
clone_size: -
v_call: TRBV27
cdr3_aa: CASSPSLAGGAYEQYF
cdr3_nt: TGTGCCAGCAGTCCCTCCTTAGCGGGAGGTGCCTACGAGCAGTACTTC

d_call: TRBD2
j_call: TRBJ2-3
clone_size: -
v_call: TRBV5-1
cdr3_aa: CASRRAGGTTDTQYF
cdr3_nt: TGCGCCAGCAGGAGGGCGGGAGGGACCACAGATACGCAGTATTTT

d_call: -
j_call: TRBJ2-7
clone_size: -
v_call: TRBV27
cdr3_aa: CASSARTAFTYEQYF
cdr3_nt: TGTGCCAGCAGTGCACGGACAGCTTTTACCTACGAGCAGTACTTC

d_call: -
j_call: TRBJ1-2
clone_size: -
v_call: TRBV19
cdr3_aa: CASSITHPGVYLTGYTF
cdr3_nt: TGTGCCAGTAGTATCACCCACCCCGGGGTCTACCTCACTGGCTACACCTTC

d_call: TRBD1
j_call: TRBJ2-7
clone_size: -
v_call: TRBV11-3
cdr3_aa: CASSLQDRTDEQYF
cdr3_nt: TGTGCCAGCAGCTTACAGGACAGGACCGACGAGCAGTACTTC

d_call: -
j_call: TRBJ2-2
clone_size: -
v_call: TRBV6-1
cdr3_aa: CASEAGVDTGELFF
cdr3_nt: TGTGCCAGCGAGGCAGGGGTAGACACCGGGGAGCTGTTTTTT

d_call: -
j_call: TRBJ2-7
clone_size: -
v_call: TRBV2
cdr3_aa: CASQSSYEQYF
cdr3_nt: TGTGCCAGCCAGTCCTCCTACGAGCAGTACTTC

d_call: TRBD2
j_call: TRBJ2-3
clone_size: -
v_call: TRBV2
cdr3_aa: CASRGTRSDTQYF
cdr3_nt: TGTGCCAGCAGGGGGACTAGGTCAGATACGCAGTATTTT

d_call: TRBD1
j_call: TRBJ1-1
clone_size: once
v_call: TRBV7-9
cdr3_aa: CASSATGVAFF
cdr3_nt: TGTGCCAGCAGCGCGACAGGGGTGGCTTTCTTT

d_call: -
j_call: TRBJ2-7
clone_size: -
v_call: TRBV5-1
cdr3_aa: CATKEGSGILYEQYF
cdr3_nt: TGCGCCACCAAAGAGGGTTCAGGTATCCTATACGAGCAGTACTTC

d_call: -
j_call: TRBJ2-6
clone_size: -
v_call: TRBV9
cdr3_aa: CASSVAPHRVSGANVLTF
cdr3_nt: TGTGCCAGCAGCGTAGCCCCACATCGGGTTTCTGGGGCCAACGTCCTGACTTTC

d_call: -
j_call: TRBJ1-1
clone_size: -
v_call: TRBV11-2
cdr3_aa: CASSLGGLEAFF
cdr3_nt: TGTGCCAGCAGCTTAGGGGGGCTTGAAGCTTTCTTT

d_call: TRBD2
j_call: TRBJ2-5
clone_size: -
v_call: TRBV29-1
cdr3_aa: CSVREQETQYF
cdr3_nt: TGCAGCGTGCGGGAGCAAGAGACCCAGTACTTC

d_call: -
j_call: TRBJ2-7
clone_size: once
v_call: TRBV19
cdr3_aa: CASSIGSDSYEQYF
cdr3_nt: TGTGCCAGTAGTATTGGATCGGACAGCTACGAGCAGTACTTC

d_call: TRBD1
j_call: TRBJ2-7
clone_size: few
v_call: TRBV28
cdr3_aa: CASRSGQGDSEQYF
cdr3_nt: TGTGCCAGCAGGTCTGGACAGGGGGACAGCGAGCAGTACTTC